What follows are 14 T cell receptor beta chains derived from one specimen sequenced in a study of OX40 agonist ivuxolimab in advanced cancers. Profiling relied on immunoSEQ multiplex PCR, and the TCRdb table lists in-frame clones only, not all of them. The profile shows about 36,000 clones, about 85% of them singletons. The material sequenced was CD4+ or CD8+ T cells sorted from blood, taken in a trial of the OX40 agonist ivuxolimab. The receptors stem from an adult with an advanced solid tumor such as melanoma, head and neck, liver or kidney cancer.

The V gene is TRBV5-1, the J gene TRBJ2-5; 13 nucleotides agree with TRBD2. The germline V gene encodes CDR1 SGHRS and CDR2 YFSETQ. J gave up 0 bases and V 2 bases, and 4 bases lay outside the gene matches. The CDR3 has 17 residues. The CDR3 DNA is TGCGCCAGCAGCTTTGGGGGACTAGCGGGATACCAAGAGACCCAGTACTTC. The encoded protein is CASSFGGLAGYQETQYF.

The J gene is TRBJ2-4, the V gene TRBV5-8; D possibly matches TRBD1 or TRBD2 (5 bases each). The V gene lost 4 bases and the J gene lost 0 bases, with 23 bases spanning the gap. Germline CDR1 reads SGHTS; CDR2 reads YDEGEE. This CDR3 spans 19 amino acids. CDR3 region: CASSAWGLDHSLAKNIQYF. The CDR3 DNA is TGTGCCAGCAGCGCCTGGGGGTTAGACCATTCCCTAGCCAAAAACATTCAGTACTTC.

The rearrangement joins TRBV4-2 to TRBJ2-5, with 11 nucleotides matching TRBD2. Trimming at V came to 1 base and at J to 1 base, leaving 2 bases not matched to a gene. Germline V gene data show CDR1 as LGHNA and CDR2 as YNFKEQ. The CDR3 runs 16 residues. CDR3 amino acids: CASSQGLAGPQETQYF. DNA for the CDR3: TGTGCCAGCAGCCAAGGACTAGCGGGACCCCAAGAGACCCAGTACTTC.

This chain connects TRBV10-1 to TRBJ1-1; 10 nucleotides line up with TRBD1. The CDR3 extends over 15 amino acids. Germline trimming cut 8 bases from V and 4 bases from J; bases unmatched to any gene: 10. CDR1 WNHNN and CDR2 SYGVQD come from the germline V gene (reference sequence). For the CDR3, the DNA is TGCGCCAGCGGTGGGACAGGGGAACGAGGCACTGAAGCTTTCTTT. This translates into CASGGTGERGTEAFF.

The gene calls are TRBV7-6 and TRBJ2-4; 7 nucleotides match TRBD1. The CDR3 consists of 13 residues. Germline CDR1 and CDR2: SGHVS and FNYEAQ. Trimming cost V 4 bases and J 6 bases; bases outside gene matches: 3. The CDR3 sequence: CASSSNRGNIQYF. The CDR3 DNA is TGTGCCAGCAGCTCAAACAGGGGAAACATTCAGTACTTC.

The genes are TRBV28 and TRBJ1-2; TRBD1 matches 8 bases. This CDR3 spans 14 amino acids. Germline loops: CDR1 MDHEN, CDR2 SYDVKM. The junction had 6 bases not matched to a gene; V was cut back by 1 base and J by 8 bases. The CDR3 bases are TGTGCCAGCAGTTTATCCCAGGGGGCGCGAGGCTACACCTTC. The encoded protein is CASSLSQGARGYTF.

This clone was seen once. The V call is TRBV11-3, the J call TRBJ2-2; D unresolved. CDR1 and CDR2 from the germline V gene are SGHNT and YENEEA. The CDR3 runs to 14 residues. The V gene lost 1 base and the J gene lost 0 bases, with 3 bases spanning the gap. DNA for the CDR3: TGTGCCAGCAGCTTAGGCCCGAACACCGGGGAGCTGTTTTTT. Protein sequence: CASSLGPNTGELFF.

V and J are TRBV29-1 and TRBJ1-2; 8 positions agree with TRBD1. After removal of 6 bases from V and 1 base from J, the junction contained 4 bases not matched to a gene. The CDR3 has 13 amino acids. CDR1 and CDR2 (germline): SQVTM, ANQGSEA. CDR3 protein: CSVDRGFNYGYTF. CDR3 DNA sequence: TGCAGCGTCGACAGGGGATTTAACTATGGCTACACCTTC.

The genes are TRBV28 and TRBJ1-6; D is perhaps TRBD1 (5 bases). The CDR3 is 17 residues long. The germline V and J ends were trimmed by 6 bases and 6 bases, with 21 bases remaining between them. In germline, CDR1 is MDHEN, CDR2 SYDVKM. The CDR3 reads CASSRVVGAGSNSPLHF. The CDR3 coding sequence is TGTGCCAGCAGCCGAGTCGTTGGGGCAGGGTCTAATTCACCCCTCCACTTT.

The chain is built from TRBV7-2 and TRBJ2-3; D unresolved. V gave up 5 bases and J gave up 9 bases, with 9 bases separating them. The CDR3 extends over 11 amino acids. CDR1 is SGHTA and CDR2 is FQGNSA in the germline V gene. The CDR3 nucleotides read TGTGCCAGCAGCCTGCAGGCCACGCAGTATTTT. Amino acid sequence: CASSLQATQYF.

This chain links TRBV5-4 with TRBJ2-1; a possible D gene is TRBD1 (7 bases). CDR1 is SGHNT and CDR2 is YYREEE in the germline V gene (reference sequence). V lost 0 bases and J 9 bases, leaving 13 bases between the germline ends. CDR3 length: 14 residues. The CDR3 reads CASSLVVQGGEQFF. CDR3 coding DNA: TGTGCCAGCAGCTTGGTAGTCCAGGGGGGTGAGCAGTTCTTC.

The chain has TRBV6-5 and TRBJ1-2, with D uncertain. Looked up from germline, CDR1 is MNHEY and CDR2 is SVGAGI. V lost 6 bases and J 4 bases, leaving 15 bases between the germline ends. The CDR3 loop spans 14 amino acids. The CDR3 nucleotides read TGTGCCAGCAGCCCTAGACTGGTGGGCTATGGCTACACCTTC. Protein: CASSPRLVGYGYTF.

The V call is TRBV28, the J call TRBJ1-1; 7 bases match TRBD1. The CDR3 runs 12 residues. Unmatched junction bases numbered 4, after V lost 11 bases and J lost 1 base. Germline V lookup: CDR1 MDHEN, CDR2 SYDVKM. Here the CDR3 reads CAGGQQNTEAFF. The CDR3 DNA reads as TGTGCCGGGGGACAGCAGAACACTGAAGCTTTCTTT. The variable domain in full, with the rest retrieved from reference TRBV28 and TRBJ1-1, is DVKVTQSSRYLVKRTGEKVFLECVQDMDHENMFWYRQDPGLGLRLIYFSYDVKMKEKGDIPEGYSVSREKKERFSLILESASTNQTSMYLCAGGQQNTEAFFGQGTRLTVV.

V usage is TRBV11-2 and J usage is TRBJ1-4, with a weak D call TRBD1 (6 bases). From germline, CDR1 is SGHAT and CDR2 FQNNGV. V was trimmed by 6 bases and J by 3 bases, leaving 14 bases between them. CDR3 length: 15 residues. The CDR3 loop reads CASSWRRGSNEKLFF. CDR3 coding DNA: TGTGCCAGCAGTTGGAGAAGGGGGTCTAATGAAAAACTGTTTTTT.